This record concerns one TCR beta chain sequence. What it recognizes is unknown. The ends lost 3 bases at V and 3 bases at J; junction bases unmatched: 6. Germline V gene data show CDR1 as GTSNPN and CDR2 as SVGIG (reference sequence). This CDR3 is built from 14 residues. The data were obtained in a study of T cell responses to AZD1222 COVID-19 vaccine. Sequencing was performed with immunoSEQ multiplex PCR; in TCRdb, only in-frame clones are kept and a portion is missing. Counted here are about 97,000 clones, around 87% occurring once; the ten biggest clones make up roughly a tenth. Findings of the study overall: Among those given AZD1222, only five or six were seropositive at baseline. In a largely white British group with more females than males, clonal diversity was possibly underestimated.

The sequence came from an adult who received the AZD1222 COVID-19 vaccine. This chain joins TRBV30 and TRBJ1-1, with 8 positions matching TRBD1. The specimen comprised peripheral blood, sampled 28 days after the second AZD1222 dose. CDR3 bases: TGTGCCTGGAGGGAACAGGGGGGTTACACTGAAGCTTTCTTT. It translates to CAWREQGGYTEAFF.